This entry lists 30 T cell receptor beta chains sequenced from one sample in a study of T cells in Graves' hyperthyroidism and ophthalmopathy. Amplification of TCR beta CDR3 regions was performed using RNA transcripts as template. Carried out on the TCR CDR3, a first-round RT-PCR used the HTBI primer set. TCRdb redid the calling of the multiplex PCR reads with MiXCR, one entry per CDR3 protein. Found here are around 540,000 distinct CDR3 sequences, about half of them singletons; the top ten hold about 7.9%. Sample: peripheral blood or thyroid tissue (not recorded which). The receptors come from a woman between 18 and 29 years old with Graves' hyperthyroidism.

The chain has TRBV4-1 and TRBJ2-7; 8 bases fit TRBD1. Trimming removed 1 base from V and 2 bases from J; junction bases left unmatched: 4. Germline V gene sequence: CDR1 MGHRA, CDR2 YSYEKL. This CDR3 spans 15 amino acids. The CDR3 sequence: CASSQGTGTPYEQYF. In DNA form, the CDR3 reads TGCGCCAGCAGCCAAGGGACAGGGACCCCCTACGAGCAGTACTTC.

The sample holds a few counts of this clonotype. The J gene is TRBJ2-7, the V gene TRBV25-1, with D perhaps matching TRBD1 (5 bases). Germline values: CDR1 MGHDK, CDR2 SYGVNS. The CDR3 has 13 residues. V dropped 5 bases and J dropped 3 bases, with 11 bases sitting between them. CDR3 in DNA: TGTGCCAGCAGTAATACAGGTGGCTACGAGCAGTACTTC. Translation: CASSNTGGYEQYF.

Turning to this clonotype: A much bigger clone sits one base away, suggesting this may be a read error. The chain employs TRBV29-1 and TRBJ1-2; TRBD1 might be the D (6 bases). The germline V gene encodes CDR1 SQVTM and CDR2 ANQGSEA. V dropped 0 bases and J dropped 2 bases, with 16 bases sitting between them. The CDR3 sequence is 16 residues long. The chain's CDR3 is CSVEEPRGQGNYGYTF. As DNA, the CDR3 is TGCAGCGTTGAAGAACCGAGGGGACAAGGAAACTATGGCTACACCTTC.

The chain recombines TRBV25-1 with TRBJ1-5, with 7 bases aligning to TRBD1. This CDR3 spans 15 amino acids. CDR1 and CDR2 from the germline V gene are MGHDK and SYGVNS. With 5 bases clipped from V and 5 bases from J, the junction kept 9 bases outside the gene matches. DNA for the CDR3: TGTGCCAGCAGTTTGAGGGACAGCTTCGATCAGCCCCAGCATTTT. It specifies CASSLRDSFDQPQHF.

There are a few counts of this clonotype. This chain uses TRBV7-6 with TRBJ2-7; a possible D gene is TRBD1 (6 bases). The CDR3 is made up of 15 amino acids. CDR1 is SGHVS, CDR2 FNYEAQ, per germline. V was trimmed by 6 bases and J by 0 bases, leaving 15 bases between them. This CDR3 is CASSSPGGASYEQYF. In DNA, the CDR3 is TGTGCCAGCAGTTCCCCTGGGGGCGCCTCCTACGAGCAGTACTTC.

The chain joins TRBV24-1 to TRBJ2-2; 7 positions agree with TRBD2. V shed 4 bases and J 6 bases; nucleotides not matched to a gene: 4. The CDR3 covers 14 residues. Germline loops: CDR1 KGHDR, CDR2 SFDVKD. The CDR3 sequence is CATSDRGLAGELFF. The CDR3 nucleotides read TGTGCCACCAGTGACCGCGGACTAGCCGGGGAGCTGTTTTTT.

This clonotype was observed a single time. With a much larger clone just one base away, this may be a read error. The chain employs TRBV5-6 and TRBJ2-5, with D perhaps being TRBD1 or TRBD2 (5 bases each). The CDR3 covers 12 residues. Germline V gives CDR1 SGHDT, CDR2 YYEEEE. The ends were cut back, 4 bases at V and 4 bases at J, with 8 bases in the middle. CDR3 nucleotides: TGTGCCAGCAGCCCCGGGACAGAGACCCAGTACTTC. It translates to CASSPGTETQYF.

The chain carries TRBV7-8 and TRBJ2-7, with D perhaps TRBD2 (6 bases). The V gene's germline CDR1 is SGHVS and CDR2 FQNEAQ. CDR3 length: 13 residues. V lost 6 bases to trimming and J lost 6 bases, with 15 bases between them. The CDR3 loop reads CASSNTPGGEQYF. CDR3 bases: TGTGCCAGCAGTAACACTCCCGGGGGCGAGCAGTACTTC.

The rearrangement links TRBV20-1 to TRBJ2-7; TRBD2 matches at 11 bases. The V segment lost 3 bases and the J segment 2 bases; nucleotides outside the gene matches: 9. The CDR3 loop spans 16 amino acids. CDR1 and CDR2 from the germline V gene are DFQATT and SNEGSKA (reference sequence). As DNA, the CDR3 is TGCAGTGCTAGTTTCGAGACTAGCGGGACTACCTACGAGCAGTACTTC. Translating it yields CSASFETSGTTYEQYF.

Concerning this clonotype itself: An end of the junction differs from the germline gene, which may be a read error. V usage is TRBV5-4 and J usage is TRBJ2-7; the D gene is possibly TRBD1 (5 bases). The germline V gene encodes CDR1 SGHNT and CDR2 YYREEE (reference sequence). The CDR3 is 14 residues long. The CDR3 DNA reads TGTACCAGCAGAAGGACATTCTCGGTCAGCGAGCAGTACTTC. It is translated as CTSRRTFSVSEQYF.

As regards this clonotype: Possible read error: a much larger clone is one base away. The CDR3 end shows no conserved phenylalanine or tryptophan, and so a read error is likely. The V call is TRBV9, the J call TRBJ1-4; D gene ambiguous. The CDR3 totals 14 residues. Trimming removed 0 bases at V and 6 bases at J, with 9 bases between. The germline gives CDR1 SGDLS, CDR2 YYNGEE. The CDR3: CASSVDLTDEKLFY. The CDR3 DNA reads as TGTGCCAGCAGCGTAGACCTAACGGATGAAAAACTGTTTTAT.

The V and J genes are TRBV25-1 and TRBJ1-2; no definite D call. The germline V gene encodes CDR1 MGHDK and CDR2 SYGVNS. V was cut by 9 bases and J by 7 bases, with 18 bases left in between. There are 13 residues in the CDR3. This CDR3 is CARVPSRMAGYTF. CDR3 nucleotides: TGTGCCAGAGTCCCTTCAAGGATGGCTGGCTACACCTTC.

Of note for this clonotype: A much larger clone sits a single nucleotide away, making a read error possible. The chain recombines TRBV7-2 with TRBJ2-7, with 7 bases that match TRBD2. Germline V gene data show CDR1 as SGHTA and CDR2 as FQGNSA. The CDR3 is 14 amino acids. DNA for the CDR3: TGTGCCAGCAACTTAGCAGCGGGAACCTACGAGCAGTACTTC. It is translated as CASNLAAGTYEQYF.

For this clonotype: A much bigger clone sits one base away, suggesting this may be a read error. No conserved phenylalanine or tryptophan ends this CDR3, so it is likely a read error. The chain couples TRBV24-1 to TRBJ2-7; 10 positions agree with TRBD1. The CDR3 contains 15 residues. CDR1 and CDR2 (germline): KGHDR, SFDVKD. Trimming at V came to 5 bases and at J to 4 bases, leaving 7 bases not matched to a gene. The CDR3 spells CATSASGTGAYEQYL. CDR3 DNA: TGTGCCACCAGTGCCTCCGGGACAGGGGCTTACGAGCAGTACCTC.

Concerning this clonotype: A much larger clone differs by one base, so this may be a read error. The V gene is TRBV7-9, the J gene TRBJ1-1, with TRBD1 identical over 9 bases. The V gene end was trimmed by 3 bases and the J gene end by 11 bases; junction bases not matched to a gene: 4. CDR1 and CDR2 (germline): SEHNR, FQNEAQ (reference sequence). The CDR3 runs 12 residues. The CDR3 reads CASSFDRGRAFF. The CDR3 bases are TGTGCCAGCAGCTTCGACAGGGGGAGGGCTTTCTTT.

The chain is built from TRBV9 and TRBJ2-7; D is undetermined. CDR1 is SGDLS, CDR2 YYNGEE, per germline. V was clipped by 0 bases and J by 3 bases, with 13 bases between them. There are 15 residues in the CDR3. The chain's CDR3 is CASSVAGSLVYEQYF. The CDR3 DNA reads TGTGCCAGCAGCGTAGCGGGCAGCCTAGTCTACGAGCAGTACTTC.

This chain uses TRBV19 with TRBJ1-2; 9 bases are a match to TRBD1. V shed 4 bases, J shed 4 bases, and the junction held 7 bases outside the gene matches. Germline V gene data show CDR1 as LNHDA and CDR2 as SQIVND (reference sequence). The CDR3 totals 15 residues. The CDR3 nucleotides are TGTGCCAGTAGTACGAACAGGGGGCGAGGCTATGGCTACACCTTC. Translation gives CASSTNRGRGYGYTF.

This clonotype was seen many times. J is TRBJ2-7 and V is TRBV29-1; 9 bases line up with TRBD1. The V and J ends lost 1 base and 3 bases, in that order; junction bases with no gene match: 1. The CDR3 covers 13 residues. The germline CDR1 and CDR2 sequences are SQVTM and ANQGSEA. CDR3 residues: CSVEGGQGYEQYF. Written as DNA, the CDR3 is TGCAGCGTTGAAGGGGGACAGGGCTACGAGCAGTACTTC.

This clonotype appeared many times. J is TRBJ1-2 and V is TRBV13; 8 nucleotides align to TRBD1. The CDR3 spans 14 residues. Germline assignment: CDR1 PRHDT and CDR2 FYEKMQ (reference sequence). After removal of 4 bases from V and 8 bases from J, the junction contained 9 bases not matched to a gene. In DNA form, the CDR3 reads TGTGCCAGCAGCTCAACGGACAGGGTTCGGGGCTACACCTTC. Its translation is CASSSTDRVRGYTF.

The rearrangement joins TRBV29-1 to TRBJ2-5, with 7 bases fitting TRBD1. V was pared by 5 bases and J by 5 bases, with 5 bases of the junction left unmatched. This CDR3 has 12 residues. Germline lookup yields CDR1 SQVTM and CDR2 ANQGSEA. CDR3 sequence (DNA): TGCAGCGTTTTAGACAGGGTGGAGACCCAGTACTTC. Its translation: CSVLDRVETQYF.

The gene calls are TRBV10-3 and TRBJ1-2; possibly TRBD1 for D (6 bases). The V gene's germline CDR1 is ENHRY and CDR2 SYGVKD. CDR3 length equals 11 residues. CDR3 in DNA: TGTGCTATACAGGGTGATTGGGGCTACACCTTC. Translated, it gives CAIQGDWGYTF.

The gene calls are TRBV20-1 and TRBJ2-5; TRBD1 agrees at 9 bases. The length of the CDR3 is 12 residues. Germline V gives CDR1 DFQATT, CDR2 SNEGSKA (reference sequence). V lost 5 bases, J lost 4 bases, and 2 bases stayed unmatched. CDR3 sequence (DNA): TGCAGTGCTTCGGACAGGGGAGAGACCCAGTACTTC. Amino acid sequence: CSASDRGETQYF.

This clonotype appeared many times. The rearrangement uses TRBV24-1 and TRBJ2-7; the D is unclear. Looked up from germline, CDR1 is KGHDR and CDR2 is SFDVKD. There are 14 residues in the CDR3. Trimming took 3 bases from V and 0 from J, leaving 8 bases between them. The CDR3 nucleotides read TGTGCCACCAGTGATGTAGAGGTCTCCTACGAGCAGTACTTC. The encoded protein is CATSDVEVSYEQYF.

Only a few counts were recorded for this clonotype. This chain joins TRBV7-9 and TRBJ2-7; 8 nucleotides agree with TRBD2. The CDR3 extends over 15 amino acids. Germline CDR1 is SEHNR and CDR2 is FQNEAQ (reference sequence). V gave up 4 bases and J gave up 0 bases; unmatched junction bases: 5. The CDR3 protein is CASSSSGSFSYEQYF. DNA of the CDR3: TGTGCCAGCAGCTCGAGCGGGAGCTTCTCCTACGAGCAGTACTTC.

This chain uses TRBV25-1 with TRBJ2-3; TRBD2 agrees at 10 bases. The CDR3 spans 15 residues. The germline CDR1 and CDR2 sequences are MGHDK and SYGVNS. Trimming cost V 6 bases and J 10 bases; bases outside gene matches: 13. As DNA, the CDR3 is TGTGCCAGCAGCTTAGTATCACTAGCGGGAACCCCGCAGTATTTT. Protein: CASSLVSLAGTPQYF.

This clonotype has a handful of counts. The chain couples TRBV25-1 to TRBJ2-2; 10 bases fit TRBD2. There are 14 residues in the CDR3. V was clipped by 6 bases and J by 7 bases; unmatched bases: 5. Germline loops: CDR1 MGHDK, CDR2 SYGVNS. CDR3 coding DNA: TGTGCCAGCAGCCCCCGACTAGCGGGCGGGGAGCTGTTTTTT. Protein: CASSPRLAGGELFF.

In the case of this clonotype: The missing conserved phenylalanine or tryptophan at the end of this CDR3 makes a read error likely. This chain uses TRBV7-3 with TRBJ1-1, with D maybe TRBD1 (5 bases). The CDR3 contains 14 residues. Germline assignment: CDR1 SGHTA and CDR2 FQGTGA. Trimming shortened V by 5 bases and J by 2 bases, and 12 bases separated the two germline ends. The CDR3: CASSPQGGNTEAFL. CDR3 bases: TGTGCCAGCAGCCCCCAGGGAGGCAACACTGAAGCTTTCCTT.

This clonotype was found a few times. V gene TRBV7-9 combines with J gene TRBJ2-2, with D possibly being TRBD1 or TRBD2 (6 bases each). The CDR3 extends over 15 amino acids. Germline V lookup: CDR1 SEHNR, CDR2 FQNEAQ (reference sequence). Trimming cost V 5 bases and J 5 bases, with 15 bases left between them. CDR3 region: CASSPQRGGTGELFF. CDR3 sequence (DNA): TGTGCCAGCAGCCCCCAGAGAGGGGGGACCGGGGAGCTGTTTTTT.

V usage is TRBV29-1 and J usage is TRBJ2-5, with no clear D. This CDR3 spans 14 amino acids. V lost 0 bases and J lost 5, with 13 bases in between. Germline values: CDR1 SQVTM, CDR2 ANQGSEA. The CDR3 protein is CSVEDGSLTETQYF. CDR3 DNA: TGCAGCGTTGAAGATGGCAGTCTAACGGAGACCCAGTACTTC.

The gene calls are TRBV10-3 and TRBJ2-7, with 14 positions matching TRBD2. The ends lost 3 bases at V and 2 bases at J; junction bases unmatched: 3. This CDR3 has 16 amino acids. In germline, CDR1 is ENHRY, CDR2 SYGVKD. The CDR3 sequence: CAISEGTSGSAYEQYF. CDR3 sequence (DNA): TGTGCCATCAGTGAAGGGACTAGCGGGAGCGCCTACGAGCAGTACTTC.